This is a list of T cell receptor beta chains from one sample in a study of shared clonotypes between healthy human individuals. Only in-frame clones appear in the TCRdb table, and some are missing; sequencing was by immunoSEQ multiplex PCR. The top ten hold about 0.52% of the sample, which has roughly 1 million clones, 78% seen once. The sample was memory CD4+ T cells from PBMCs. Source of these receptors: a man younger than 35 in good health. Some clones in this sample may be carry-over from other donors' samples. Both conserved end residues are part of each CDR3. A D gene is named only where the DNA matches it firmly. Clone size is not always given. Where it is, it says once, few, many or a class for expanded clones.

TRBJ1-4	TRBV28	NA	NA	TGTGCCAGCAGCCCTGGGGGAAGCGAAAAACTGTTTTTT	CASSPGGSEKLFF
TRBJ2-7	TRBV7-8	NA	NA	TGTGCCAGCAGCTTAGCAGGGCGCGAGCAGTACTTC	CASSLAGREQYF
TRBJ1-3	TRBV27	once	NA	TGTGCCAGCAGTCTCCGCTCTGGAAACACCATATATTTT	CASSLRSGNTIYF
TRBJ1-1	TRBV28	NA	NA	TGTGCCAGCAGTTTGGGGAGGTGGGGCACTGAAGCTTTCTTT	CASSLGRWGTEAFF
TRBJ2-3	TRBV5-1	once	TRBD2	TGCGCCAGCAGCTTGGAAGCGGGACCCACAGATACGCAGTATTTT	CASSLEAGPTDTQYF
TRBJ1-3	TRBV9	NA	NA	TGTGCCAGCAGCGTAGTCCCCTCTGGAAACACCATATATTTT	CASSVVPSGNTIYF
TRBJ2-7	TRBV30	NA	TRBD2	TGTGCCTGGAGTAGGGCTAGCGGGAGATGGGGGACTACAGACGAGCAGTACTTC	CAWSRASGRWGTTDEQYF
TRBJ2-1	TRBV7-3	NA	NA	TGTGCCAGCAGCCCAACTAGCACGAGCCACAATGAGCAGTTCTTC	CASSPTSTSHNEQFF
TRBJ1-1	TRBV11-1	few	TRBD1	TGTGCCAGCAGCTTAGATCCGGGACAGGGGGTTTTTCGGGCTTTCTTT	CASSLDPGQGVFRAFF
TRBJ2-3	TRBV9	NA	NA	TGTGCCAGCAGCAGAGGGGGAACTGGTGCGCAGTATTTT	CASSRGGTGAQYF
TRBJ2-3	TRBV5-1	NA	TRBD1	TGCGCCAGCACCGGACAGGGAGGATATTCCACAGATACGCAGTATTTT	CASTGQGGYSTDTQYF
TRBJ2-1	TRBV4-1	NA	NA	TGCGCCAGCCGACCGACGGGGCGGTTCTTC	CASRPTGRFF
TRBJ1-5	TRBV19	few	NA	TGTGCCAGTAGTGGACACGGGGGGTATCAGCCCCAGCATTTT	CASSGHGGYQPQHF
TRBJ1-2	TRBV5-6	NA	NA	TGTGCCAGCAGCTTAGGGGACCTCTATGGCTACACCTTC	CASSLGDLYGYTF
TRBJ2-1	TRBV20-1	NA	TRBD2	TGCAGTGCAAAACTAGCGGAGAGGAAGTTCTTC	CSAKLAERKFF
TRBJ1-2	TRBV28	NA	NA	TGTGCCAGCAGTCCAGATACAGGAGCTTATGGCTACACCTTC	CASSPDTGAYGYTF
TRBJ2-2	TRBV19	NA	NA	TGTGCCAGTAGTATAGGCGGCGGCTCGAACACCGGGGAGCTGTTTTTT	CASSIGGGSNTGELFF
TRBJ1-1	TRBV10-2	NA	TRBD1	TGCGCCAGCAGTGAGAGACAGGGGGCTGTCACTGAAGCTTTCTTT	CASSERQGAVTEAFF
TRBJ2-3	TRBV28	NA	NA	TGTGCCAGCAGACCAGGACCAGATACGCAGTATTTT	CASRPGPDTQYF
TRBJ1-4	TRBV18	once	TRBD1	TGTGCCAGCTCACCACTCAGGACAGGGGGAGAGGAAGAAAAACTGTTTTTT	CASSPLRTGGEEEKLFF
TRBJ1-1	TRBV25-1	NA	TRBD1	TGTGCCAGCACGGCAGGGGGGAACACTGAAGCTTTCTTT	CASTAGGNTEAFF
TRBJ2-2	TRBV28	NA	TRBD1	TGTGCCAGCAGCCCCCCACAGGGGGCATTGACCGGGGAGCTGTTTTTT	CASSPPQGALTGELFF
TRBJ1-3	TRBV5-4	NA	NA	TGTGCCAGCAGCTTTAGGGGGGATGGAAACACCATATATTTT	CASSFRGDGNTIYF
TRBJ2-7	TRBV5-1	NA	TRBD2	TGCGCCAGCAGCTCTTTAGCGGGAGCGGCGGGCGAGCAGTACTTC	CASSSLAGAAGEQYF
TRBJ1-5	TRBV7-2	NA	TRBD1	TGTGCCAGCAGCCTGGACAGGGGGAATCAGCCCCAGCATTTT	CASSLDRGNQPQHF
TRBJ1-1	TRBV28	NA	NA	TGTGCCAGCAGTTTATACCGCACTAACACTGAAGCTTTCTTT	CASSLYRTNTEAFF
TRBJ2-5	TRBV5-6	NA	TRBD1	TGTGCCAGCAGCCTGGACAGGCCTGGTGGAGAGACCCAGTACTTC	CASSLDRPGGETQYF
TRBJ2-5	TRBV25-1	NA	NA	TGTGCCAGCAGTACTCCCCGGCGACAGCAAGAGACCCAGTACTTC	CASSTPRRQQETQYF
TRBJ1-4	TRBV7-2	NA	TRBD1	TGTGCCAGCAGCTTGGACAGGGCAACTAATGAAAAACTGTTTTTT	CASSLDRATNEKLFF
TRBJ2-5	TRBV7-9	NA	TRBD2	TGTGCCAGCAGCTTAAGCGGGAGGGGGAGTAAGGAGACCCAGTACTTC	CASSLSGRGSKETQYF
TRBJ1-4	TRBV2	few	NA	TGTGCCAGCGCTAGGGGTCTAAACCGGGATGGGGAAAAACTGTTTTTT	CASARGLNRDGEKLFF
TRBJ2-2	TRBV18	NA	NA	TGTGCCAGCTCACCGTCGGGGGGCTGGATCGGGGAGCTGTTTTTT	CASSPSGGWIGELFF
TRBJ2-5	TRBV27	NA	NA	TGTGCCAGCAGTTTACGCCTTAGTGGGGAGACCCAGTACTTC	CASSLRLSGETQYF
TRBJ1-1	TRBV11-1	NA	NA	TGTGCCGCAGGAGGACTTGAAGCTTTCTTT	CAAGGLEAFF